Each of the 30 T cell receptor beta chains below was sequenced from the same sample in a study of T-cell reconstitution after alpha-beta-depleted transplantation in children. The TCRbeta library incorporated unique molecular identifiers. TCRdb reprocessed the PCR reads with MiXCR, giving one entry per CDR3 protein. Of 250,000 to 350,000 distinct CDR3 sequences listed, roughly 9.5% are singletons. The sequences come from PBMCs from the stem cell graft donor, collected from the stem cell graft. These receptors were taken from a human donor who donated a stem cell graft to a child with SCID.

There are a few counts of this clonotype. The gene calls are TRBV6-1 and TRBJ2-3; tentatively, D is TRBD1 or TRBD2 (5 bases each). The V gene lost 5 bases and the J gene lost 0 bases, with 9 bases spanning the gap. CDR1 is MNHNS and CDR2 is SASEGT in the germline V gene. The CDR3 spans 14 residues. In DNA form, the CDR3 reads TGTGCCAGCAGTAGGGACCTCAGCACAGATACGCAGTATTTT. It is translated as CASSRDLSTDTQYF.

There are a few counts of this clonotype. V and J are TRBV6-2 or TRBV6-3 and TRBJ2-7; 12 bases match TRBD1. This CDR3 contains 13 residues. Germline assignment: CDR1 MNHEY and CDR2 SVGEGT. V was pared by 6 bases and J by 6 bases, with 3 bases of the junction left unmatched. CDR3 nucleotide sequence: TGTGCCAGCAGAGGGACAGGGGGCTCCGAGCAGTACTTC. Protein sequence: CASRGTGGSEQYF.

Sample share makes this clonotype medium-sized (0.01 to 0.1%). CDR3 sequence (DNA): TGCAGTGCTAGAGGGGGGAACACTGAAGCTTTCTTT. This translates into CSARGGNTEAFF. V gene TRBV20-1 combines with J gene TRBJ1-1, with no clear D. The germline gives CDR1 DFQATT, CDR2 SNEGSKA (reference sequence). Trimming shortened V by 1 base and J by 1 base, and 4 bases separated the two germline ends. This CDR3 contains 12 residues.

This clonotype was seen ten or more times. V is TRBV7-6 and J is TRBJ2-1, with 15 bases that match TRBD2. CDR1 is SGHVS, CDR2 FNYEAQ, per germline. The CDR3 length is 16 residues. With V trimmed by 5 bases and J by 6 bases, 5 bases remained unmatched. CDR3 loop: CASSPSGLAGGNEQFF. In nucleotides, the CDR3 is TGTGCCAGCAGCCCATCGGGACTAGCGGGGGGCAATGAGCAGTTCTTC.

This clonotype was seen only a few times. The rearrangement links TRBV6-1 to TRBJ2-6; D unresolved. CDR3 length: 16 residues. V gave up 8 bases and J gave up 3 bases, with 17 bases separating them. The V gene's germline CDR1 is MNHNS and CDR2 SASEGT. The CDR3: CASSGQSEFGANVLTF. CDR3 DNA sequence: TGTGCCAGCTCCGGGCAGTCTGAATTTGGGGCCAACGTCCTGACTTTC.

The rearrangement joins TRBV5-1 to TRBJ1-2; D not resolved. The CDR3 consists of 14 residues. The V and J ends lost 4 bases and 4 bases respectively, with 14 bases between them. Germline V lookup: CDR1 SGHRS, CDR2 YFSETQ. The chain's CDR3 is CASSPEPGAYGYTF. In nucleotides, the CDR3 is TGCGCCAGCAGCCCAGAGCCAGGCGCCTATGGCTACACCTTC.

The V call is TRBV10-3, the J call TRBJ1-1; TRBD1 matches 8 bases. J gave up 7 bases and V 7 bases, and 8 bases lay outside the gene matches. CDR1 is ENHRY, CDR2 SYGVKD, per germline. This CDR3 has 13 amino acids. The chain's CDR3 is CAIIGQGKGEAFF. CDR3 nucleotide sequence: TGTGCCATCATCGGACAGGGTAAGGGTGAAGCTTTCTTT.

The V call is TRBV20-1, the J call TRBJ1-2; TRBD1 matches at 7 bases. CDR1 and CDR2 from the germline V gene are DFQATT and SNEGSKA (reference sequence). The length of the CDR3 is 14 residues. Trimming took 6 bases from V and 4 from J; bases not matched to a gene: 11. The DNA for the CDR3 is TGCAGTGCAAGTAGTACCACAGGGGCCTATGGCTACACCTTC. This sequence encodes CSASSTTGAYGYTF.

The chain recombines TRBV5-1 with TRBJ2-7; D is undetermined. Germline V gene sequence: CDR1 SGHRS, CDR2 YFSETQ. V lost 0 bases and J lost 3, with 16 bases in between. The CDR3 extends over 16 amino acids. The CDR3 is CASSLGQQQTFYEQYF. The CDR3, as DNA: TGCGCCAGCAGCTTGGGCCAGCAACAGACTTTCTACGAGCAGTACTTC.

This clonotype was recorded a few times. The genes are TRBV18 and TRBJ2-3; 9 nucleotides align to TRBD1. Trimming took 4 bases from V and 1 from J; bases not matched to a gene: 9. Germline V gene sequence: CDR1 KGHSH, CDR2 LQKENI. The CDR3 sequence is 17 residues long. DNA for the CDR3: TGTGCCAGCTCACTGCAATCCCGGACAGGGGGCACAGATACGCAGTATTTT. Its protein is CASSLQSRTGGTDTQYF.

The chain is built from TRBV5-6 and TRBJ2-1; the match to TRBD2 covers 9 bases. Germline loops: CDR1 SGHDT, CDR2 YYEEEE. This CDR3 contains 14 residues. Trimming removed 6 bases from V and 5 bases from J; junction bases left unmatched: 6. Written as DNA, the CDR3 is TGTGCCAGCATGCTAGCGGGGTATAACAATGAGCAGTTCTTC. Its translation: CASMLAGYNNEQFF.

The chain combines TRBV29-1 with TRBJ2-1; 8 bases are a match to TRBD1. This CDR3 region has 13 residues. Losses at the gene ends were 7 bases for V and 5 bases for J; bases not matched to a gene: 7. The germline V gene has CDR1 SQVTM and CDR2 ANQGSEA. CDR3 DNA sequence: TGCAGCGCAGAGACAGGGGCCCACAATGAGCAGTTCTTC. This gives the protein CSAETGAHNEQFF.

In its sample, this clonotype was seen a few times. The V gene is TRBV20-1, the J gene TRBJ2-3, with 15 positions matching TRBD2. V shed 3 bases, J shed 8 bases, and the junction held 9 bases outside the gene matches. Germline V gene sequence: CDR1 DFQATT, CDR2 SNEGSKA (reference sequence). The CDR3 extends over 16 amino acids. For the CDR3, the DNA is TGCAGTGCTAGTACCTGGACTAGCGGGGGGGCCGGTACGCAGTATTTT. Translation: CSASTWTSGGAGTQYF.

This clonotype came up many times. V and J are TRBV11-2 and TRBJ2-2; 8 bases are a match to TRBD1. This CDR3 has 17 amino acids. Germline V gene lookup returns CDR1 SGHAT and CDR2 FQNNGV. Germline trimming cut 4 bases from V and 4 bases from J; bases unmatched to any gene: 11. CDR3 DNA: TGTGCCAGCAGCTCCCACGGGACAGGAAATCTCACCGGGGAGCTGTTTTTT. This translates into CASSSHGTGNLTGELFF. Supplemented by reference TRBV11-2 and TRBJ2-2, the full variable domain reads EAGVAQSPRYKIIEKRQSVAFWCNPISGHATLYWYQQILGQGPKLLIQFQNNGVVDDSQLPKDRFSAERLKGVDSTLKIQPAKLEDSAVYLCASSSHGTGNLTGELFFGEGSRLTVL.

V gene TRBV6-5 combines with J gene TRBJ1-4; no reliable D call. Germline CDR1 reads MNHEY; CDR2 reads SVGAGI. CDR3 size: 12 residues. The ends were cut back, 6 bases at V and 7 bases at J, with 9 bases in the middle. CDR3 nucleotide sequence: TGTGCCAGCAGGGCTGGGAGTGAAAAACTGTTTTTT. This gives the protein CASRAGSEKLFF.

This clonotype showed up just a few times. The rearrangement links TRBV18 to TRBJ1-6; TRBD1 matches at 10 bases. V lost 6 bases and J lost 12; bases outside the gene matches: 8. In germline, CDR1 is KGHSH, CDR2 LQKENI. The CDR3 has 14 amino acids. CDR3 protein: CASSWGDRGEPLHF. As DNA, the CDR3 is TGTGCCAGCTCGTGGGGGGACAGGGGAGAACCCCTCCACTTT.

In this sample, this clonotype turned up a few times. The CDR3 loop reads CASSLGDRLNTEAFF. The CDR3 nucleotides read TGTGCCAGCAGCTTGGGAGACAGATTGAACACTGAAGCTTTCTTT. The gene calls are TRBV5-5 and TRBJ1-1, with D possibly matching TRBD1 (5 bases). From germline, CDR1 is SGHKS and CDR2 YYEKEE (reference sequence). The CDR3 sequence is 15 residues long. Between the trimmed V and J ends, which lost 0 bases and 0 bases, there was a span of 9 bases.

This clonotype was seen a handful of times. The chain combines TRBV5-1 with TRBJ2-5; a possible D gene is TRBD1 (6 bases). The CDR3 sequence is 17 residues long. V was shortened by 2 bases and J by 0 bases, with 17 bases between the two germline ends. Germline V CDR1 and CDR2: SGHRS, YFSETQ. The CDR3 loop reads CASSLLQGSGYQETQYF. CDR3 in DNA: TGCGCCAGCAGCTTATTACAGGGATCGGGATACCAAGAGACCCAGTACTTC.

As regards this clonotype: Just one base apart from a much larger clone, this may be a read error. V usage is TRBV10-3 and J usage is TRBJ2-5, with unresolved D. This CDR3 contains 13 residues. Germline CDR1 is ENHRY and CDR2 is SYGVKD. CDR3 nucleotide sequence: TGTGCCATCAGTGCCGGGCCACAAGCGACCCAGTACTTC. Protein sequence: CAISAGPQATQYF.

The table lists this clonotype with many counts. V usage is TRBV24-1 and J usage is TRBJ2-3; 9 bases align to TRBD1. There are 17 residues in the CDR3. From germline, CDR1 is KGHDR and CDR2 SFDVKD. The V and J ends lost 4 bases and 1 base, in that order; junction bases with no gene match: 8. The CDR3 loop is CATSDPGTGSGTDTQYF. The CDR3 DNA reads as TGTGCCACCAGTGACCCCGGGACAGGGTCCGGCACAGATACGCAGTATTTT.

A few counts support this clonotype. The chain has TRBV29-1 and TRBJ1-3; D gene ambiguous. Germline-derived CDR1 and CDR2 are SQVTM and ANQGSEA. V was pared by 3 bases and J by 3 bases, with 12 bases between. The CDR3 spans 14 residues. The CDR3 reads CSVDPEGLGNTIYF. CDR3 sequence (DNA): TGCAGCGTTGACCCCGAAGGACTTGGAAACACCATATATTTT.

The V and J genes are TRBV7-2 and TRBJ1-1; possibly TRBD1 for D (6 bases). This CDR3 is built from 15 residues. Per germline, CDR1 SGHTA and CDR2 FQGNSA. V shed 5 bases and J shed 4 bases, with 17 bases lying between them. DNA for the CDR3: TGTGCCAGCAGCCCACCCAGGGGAGGTAGCACTGAAGCTTTCTTT. It specifies CASSPPRGGSTEAFF.

This chain joins TRBV4-2 and TRBJ1-6; 9 bases agree with TRBD1. CDR1 and CDR2 from the germline V gene are LGHNA and YNFKEQ. This CDR3 is 17 amino acids long. Trimming took 0 bases from V and 10 from J; bases not matched to a gene: 10. The CDR3 nucleotides read TGTGCCAGCAGCCAAGATTCTACTGGGACAGGGACCTCACCCCTCCACTTT. This codes for CASSQDSTGTGTSPLHF.

This clonotype was detected ten times or more. The chain links TRBV27 to TRBJ2-7; a possible D gene is TRBD2 (6 bases). There are 14 residues in the CDR3. V dropped 5 bases and J dropped 3 bases, with 14 bases sitting between them. The germline V gene has CDR1 MNHEY and CDR2 SMNVEV (reference sequence). The CDR3, as DNA: TGTGCCAGCAGTGGAGGAGGGGTCGGCTACGAGCAGTACTTC. As protein: CASSGGGVGYEQYF.

The J gene is TRBJ1-1, the V gene TRBV20-1, with a weak D call TRBD1 (6 bases). The CDR3 spans 14 residues. In germline, CDR1 is DFQATT, CDR2 SNEGSKA (reference sequence). V lost 5 bases to trimming and J lost 4 bases, with 17 bases between them. CDR3 DNA sequence: TGCAGTGCTCCAAGAGGGGGGGGGCTCACTGAAGCTTTCTTT. Protein sequence: CSAPRGGGLTEAFF.

This clonotype was recorded a few times. The CDR3 loop reads CASSIGGRYEQYF. CDR3 nucleotide sequence: TGTGCCAGCAGTATCGGGGGGCGTTACGAGCAGTACTTC. The chain employs TRBV25-1 and TRBJ2-7; D is possibly TRBD2 (7 bases). CDR3 length equals 13 residues. Germline CDR1 MGHDK, CDR2 SYGVNS. V was pared by 5 bases and J by 4 bases, with 12 bases between.

This clonotype has ten or more counts. This chain uses TRBV7-9 with TRBJ2-1; D ambiguous. In germline, CDR1 is SEHNR, CDR2 FQNEAQ (reference sequence). CDR3 size: 14 residues. The V end lost 5 bases, the J end lost 8 bases, and 16 bases lay between the germline ends. The CDR3 DNA follows: TGTGCCAGCAGCCTCGTATGGGGAAATTATGAGCAGTTCTTC. It is translated as CASSLVWGNYEQFF. Together with reference TRBV7-9 and TRBJ2-1, the CDR3 gives the full variable domain: DTGVSQNPRHKITKRGQNVTFRCDPISEHNRLYWYRQTLGQGPEFLTYFQNEAQLEKSRLLSDRFSAERPKGSFSTLEIQRTEQGDSAMYLCASSLVWGNYEQFFGPGTRLTVL.

V is TRBV7-2 and J is TRBJ2-3; D is unresolved. The CDR3 loop spans 14 amino acids. The V gene lost 5 bases and the J gene lost 0 bases, with 9 bases spanning the gap. Germline CDR1 is SGHTA and CDR2 is FQGNSA. CDR3 sequence: CASSQTVSTDTQYF. Here the CDR3 DNA reads TGTGCCAGCAGCCAAACGGTTAGCACAGATACGCAGTATTTT.

This clonotype was found a few times. The chain links TRBV10-2 to TRBJ1-4; D unclear. The CDR3 runs to 14 residues. Germline CDR1 is WSHSY and CDR2 is SAAADI. Trimming cost V 8 bases and J 5 bases, with 15 bases left between them. The CDR3 is CASGRAGENEKLFF. The DNA for the CDR3 is TGCGCCAGCGGGCGAGCCGGGGAAAATGAAAAACTGTTTTTT.

The V call is TRBV4-1, the J call TRBJ1-1; D gene unclear. The CDR3 sequence is 12 residues long. V dropped 1 base and J dropped 7 bases, with 7 bases sitting between them. Germline V CDR1 and CDR2: MGHRA, YSYEKL. This CDR3 is CASSQGQIEAFF. The CDR3 coding sequence is TGCGCCAGCAGCCAAGGGCAGATTGAAGCTTTCTTT.